A single sample is the source of the 24 T cell receptor beta chains below, sequenced in a study of blood T cell repertoires in COVID-19. Only in-frame clones appear in the TCRdb table, and some are missing; sequencing was by immunoSEQ multiplex PCR. The profile shows 200,000 to 300,000 clones, around 90% of them singletons. Input material: peripheral blood. The source of these receptors is a human donor in a cohort sampled during active COVID-19.

This chain connects TRBV27 to TRBJ1-1; tentatively, D is TRBD1 (5 bases). The CDR3 spans 14 residues. The V gene's germline CDR1 is MNHEY and CDR2 SMNVEV (reference sequence). The V and J ends lost 5 bases and 5 bases respectively, with 15 bases between them. The CDR3 region is CASSRREYRTEAFF. As DNA, the CDR3 is TGTGCCAGCAGTCGGAGGGAGTACAGGACTGAAGCTTTCTTT.

The rearrangement uses TRBV7-9 and TRBJ2-5; TRBD2 matches at 10 bases. The CDR3 has 16 amino acids. The V gene's germline CDR1 is SEHNR and CDR2 FQNEAQ (reference sequence). With V trimmed by 10 bases and J by 5 bases, 16 bases remained unmatched. CDR3 sequence reads: CATLTGRLAGVETQYF. In DNA, the CDR3 is TGTGCCACCTTAACAGGGCGGCTAGCGGGAGTTGAGACCCAGTACTTC. Variable domain in full (rest from reference TRBV7-9 and TRBJ2-5): DTGVSQNPRHKITKRGQNVTFRCDPISEHNRLYWYRQTLGQGPEFLTYFQNEAQLEKSRLLSDRFSAERPKGSFSTLEIQRTEQGDSAMYLCATLTGRLAGVETQYFGPGTRLLVL.

This chain's CDR3 is CASSSETGRTLHF. As DNA, the CDR3 is TGTGCCAGTAGTTCGGAGACAGGGAGGACCCTCCACTTT. J is TRBJ1-6 and V is TRBV19; TRBD1 matches 7 bases. The CDR3 extends over 13 amino acids. Germline CDR1 LNHDA, CDR2 SQIVND (reference sequence). Trimming took 5 bases from V and 14 from J; bases not matched to a gene: 9.

This clone has a single count. The chain is built from TRBV4-3 and TRBJ2-7; 12 nucleotides match TRBD2. The ends lost 1 base at V and 7 bases at J; junction bases unmatched: 8. CDR1 is LGHNA, CDR2 YSLEER, per germline. This CDR3 is 16 amino acids long. The CDR3 region has the DNA TGCGCCAGCAGCCAAGGCCTAGCGGGGGGGGCCCCGGAGCAGTACTTC. This encodes CASSQGLAGGAPEQYF.

The sample holds many counts of this clone. The chain joins TRBV6-2 or TRBV6-3 to TRBJ1-4; no clear D gene. Germline lookup yields CDR1 MNHEY and CDR2 SVGEGT. V was shortened by 5 bases and J by 7 bases, with 17 bases between the two germline ends. The CDR3 has 15 residues. CDR3: CASSVTVDGSEKLFF. Written as DNA, the CDR3 is TGTGCCAGCAGTGTCACAGTGGATGGAAGTGAAAAACTGTTTTTT.

There are a few counts of this clone. The V call is TRBV4-2, the J call TRBJ2-7, with D maybe TRBD2 (5 bases). V was cut by 1 base and J by 5 bases, with 21 bases left in between. In germline, CDR1 is LGHNA, CDR2 YNFKEQ. The CDR3 length is 17 residues. CDR3 amino acids: CASSQVAGQSVTHEQYF. The CDR3, as DNA: TGTGCCAGCAGCCAAGTGGCGGGCCAGTCCGTCACGCACGAGCAGTACTTC.

The rearrangement uses TRBV10-3 and TRBJ2-3; 12 bases agree with TRBD2. In germline, CDR1 is ENHRY, CDR2 SYGVKD. CDR3 size: 16 residues. Trimming cost V 3 bases and J 7 bases; bases outside gene matches: 8. The CDR3 spells CAISDPLAGGVNTQYF. CDR3 coding DNA: TGTGCCATCAGTGACCCACTAGCGGGAGGCGTAAATACGCAGTATTTT.

The rearrangement uses TRBV5-1 and TRBJ2-7; TRBD2 matches 10 bases. The J segment lost 0 bases and the V segment lost 2 bases, leaving 8 bases of the junction unmatched. The CDR3 length is 17 residues. CDR1 is SGHRS, CDR2 YFSETQ, per germline. CDR3 amino acids: CASSFGSGGANSYEQYF. The CDR3 DNA follows: TGCGCCAGCAGCTTTGGGAGCGGGGGGGCAAACTCCTACGAGCAGTACTTC.

This chain connects TRBV4-3 to TRBJ2-7, with D possibly TRBD2 on 6 matching bases. The CDR3 contains 16 residues. Trimming shortened V by 0 bases and J by 0 bases, and 12 bases separated the two germline ends. The germline V gene encodes CDR1 LGHNA and CDR2 YSLEER. The CDR3 protein is CASSQDRRDNSYEQYF. The CDR3 nucleotides are TGCGCCAGCAGCCAAGATCGGCGGGATAACTCCTACGAGCAGTACTTC.

The chain recombines TRBV7-9 with TRBJ1-1; unclear D gene. The germline CDR1 and CDR2 sequences are SEHNR and FQNEAQ (reference sequence). The CDR3 is 9 amino acids. Deletions cut 5 bases from V and 11 bases from J, with 6 bases between. CDR3 sequence (DNA): TGTGCCAGCAGCCCCCCGGCTTTCTTT. It yields the protein CASSPPAFF.

This sequence joins TRBV28 and TRBJ1-1, with 7 bases identical to TRBD1. CDR1 is MDHEN, CDR2 SYDVKM, per germline. This CDR3 spans 14 amino acids. With 6 bases clipped from V and 3 bases from J, the junction kept 7 bases outside the gene matches. CDR3 sequence: CASSHRGTDTEAFF. The CDR3 nucleotides are TGTGCCAGCAGCCACAGGGGTACGGACACTGAAGCTTTCTTT.

The chain combines TRBV5-6 with TRBJ1-2, with 12 positions matching TRBD1. The J segment lost 2 bases and the V segment lost 0 bases, leaving 11 bases of the junction unmatched. Germline lookup yields CDR1 SGHDT and CDR2 YYEEEE. The CDR3 loop spans 19 amino acids. This CDR3 reads CASSLAALGTGGSNYGYTF. For the CDR3, the DNA is TGTGCCAGCAGCTTGGCCGCCCTCGGGACAGGGGGCTCCAACTATGGCTACACCTTC. The full variable domain, its missing parts supplied by reference TRBV5-6 and TRBJ1-2, is DAGVTQSPTHLIKTRGQQVTLRCSPKSGHDTVSWYQQALGQGPQFIFQYYEEEERQRGNFPDRFSGHQFPNYSSELNVNALLLGDSALYLCASSLAALGTGGSNYGYTFGSGTRLTVV.

This sequence joins TRBV3-1 (or the pseudogene TRBV3-2) and TRBJ2-1, with D maybe TRBD2 (5 bases). V was trimmed by 1 base and J by 7 bases, leaving 8 bases between them. The CDR3 is 13 amino acids. Per germline, CDR1 LGHDT and CDR2 YNNKEL (reference sequence). In nucleotides, the CDR3 is TGTGCCAGCAGCCAAGTATCGGGGAATGAGCAGTTCTTC. It specifies CASSQVSGNEQFF.

The V gene is TRBV30, the J gene TRBJ1-1; D is undetermined. Germline V gene lookup returns CDR1 GTSNPN and CDR2 SVGIG (reference sequence). This CDR3 contains 12 residues. Trimming cost V 3 bases and J 5 bases, with 10 bases left between them. The CDR3 DNA sequence: TGTGCCTGGAGAACGGGTTGGACTGAAGCTTTCTTT. This gives the protein CAWRTGWTEAFF.

This chain links TRBV7-6 with TRBJ2-7, with 7 bases identical to TRBD1. Unmatched junction bases numbered 15, after V lost 5 bases and J lost 5 bases. The CDR3 is 16 amino acids. CDR1 SGHVS and CDR2 FNYEAQ come from the germline V gene. The CDR3 DNA follows: TGTGCCAGCAGCGCGCTTGCAGGGGGTAACGCTGACGAGCAGTACTTC. This translates into CASSALAGGNADEQYF.

This clone was recorded once. The chain joins TRBV6-2 or TRBV6-3 to TRBJ2-3; 9 nucleotides agree with TRBD2. The CDR3 has 17 amino acids. Germline V lookup: CDR1 MNHEY, CDR2 SVGEGT. V trimming: 4 bases; J trimming: 6 bases; junction bases outside the gene matches: 14. CDR3 sequence (DNA): TGTGCCAGCAGTTCCCCCCTTTTCGCGGGGGGGCTGGATACGCAGTATTTT. This sequence encodes CASSSPLFAGGLDTQYF.

This clone was picked up one time. V gene TRBV7-2 combines with J gene TRBJ1-3; unclear D gene. CDR3 length: 17 residues. Trimming took 0 bases from V and 2 from J, leaving 14 bases between them. Germline V gives CDR1 SGHTA, CDR2 FQGNSA. CDR3 sequence reads: CASSLARNPRPGNTIYF. CDR3 coding DNA: TGTGCCAGCAGCTTAGCGCGGAATCCTCGCCCTGGAAACACCATATATTTT.

This chain links TRBV29-1 with TRBJ1-1; no reliable D call. Between the trimmed V and J ends, which lost 5 bases and 0 bases, there was a span of 13 bases. The CDR3 runs 14 residues. Germline CDR1 is SQVTM and CDR2 is ANQGSEA. The CDR3 nucleotides are TGCAGCGTTTCGATACGGAGGATGAACACTGAAGCTTTCTTT. Encoded protein: CSVSIRRMNTEAFF.

As to this clone: This CDR3 is also generated by other DNA sequences in the sample. The chain is built from TRBV27 and TRBJ2-7; tentatively, D is TRBD1 (5 bases). Looked up from germline, CDR1 is MNHEY and CDR2 is SMNVEV (reference sequence). The V end was cut by 2 bases, the J end by 0 bases, with 5 bases between. There are 13 residues in the CDR3. The CDR3 protein is CASSLDSSYEQYF. The CDR3 nucleotides are TGTGCCAGCAGTTTAGACAGCTCCTACGAGCAGTACTTC.

The chain joins TRBV4-1 to TRBJ2-5; TRBD2 is a possible D gene (5 bases). Trimming removed 1 base from V and 7 bases from J, with 19 bases in between. The CDR3 is made up of 16 amino acids. The V gene's germline CDR1 is MGHRA and CDR2 YSYEKL. CDR3 nucleotides: TGCGCCAGCAGCCAAGGGGGTCTTCCCCCCGAGGGGACCCAGTACTTC. Protein product: CASSQGGLPPEGTQYF.

The V and J genes are TRBV19 and TRBJ2-4; tentatively, D is TRBD2 (7 bases). V lost 0 bases to trimming and J lost 9 bases, with 15 bases between them. Germline V gene sequence: CDR1 LNHDA, CDR2 SQIVND (reference sequence). This CDR3 comprises 15 residues. CDR3 in DNA: TGTGCCAGTAGTATAGAGGCGGGGGCCCTGTCCATTCAGTACTTC. Translating gives CASSIEAGALSIQYF.

This clone was recorded once. CDR3 sequence reads: CASSPRGEGDQHF. CDR3 sequence (DNA): TGTGCCAGCTCACCCAGGGGCGAGGGAGACCAGCATTTT. The rearrangement links TRBV18 to TRBJ1-5, with a weak D call TRBD1 (6 bases). The CDR3 is made up of 13 amino acids. Germline loops: CDR1 KGHSH, CDR2 LQKENI. Trimming removed 3 bases from V and 12 bases from J, with 15 bases in between.

V and J are TRBV19 and TRBJ1-3, with TRBD1 identical over 11 bases. CDR1 is LNHDA, CDR2 SQIVND, per germline (reference sequence). This CDR3 region has 17 residues. The V and J ends lost 4 bases and 2 bases, in that order; junction bases with no gene match: 7. The DNA for the CDR3 is TGTGCCAGTAGTAACCCTGGACAGGGGGCGCCTGGAAACACCATATATTTT. It encodes CASSNPGQGAPGNTIYF.

The rearrangement uses TRBV9 and TRBJ1-3; tentative D call: TRBD1 (5 bases). CDR1 and CDR2 from the germline V gene are SGDLS and YYNGEE. V dropped 4 bases and J dropped 3 bases, with 14 bases sitting between them. This CDR3 has 15 amino acids. The chain's CDR3 is CASSPRGFGGNTIYF. The CDR3 coding sequence is TGTGCCAGCAGCCCGCGGGGGTTTGGTGGAAACACCATATATTTT.